Listed below are T cell receptor beta chains from one sample, sequenced in a study of T-cell memory formation after mild COVID-19. TCRdb processed the 5' RACE reads anew with MiXCR; each CDR3 protein has one entry. Seen here are more than 100,000 distinct CDR3 sequences, about 6.5% observed once, and the top ten hold roughly 2%. The source material was PBMCs or a T cell subset sorted from them (not recorded which). The receptor source for this set is an adult woman who had mild COVID-19 (a few samples of this study predate the infection). Cell type and time point are not known. CDR3s include the opening cysteine and the closing phenylalanine or tryptophan. The order of the fields is D gene, clone size, V gene, J gene, CDR3 protein, CDR3 DNA. A D gene is named only where the DNA matches it firmly. Size values are once, few and many counts, or a class for expanded clones, and some rows have none.

D: TRBD2
size: NA
V: TRBV25-1
J: TRBJ2-7
CDR3: CASSASGRASYEQYF
DNA: TGTGCCAGCAGCGCTAGCGGGAGGGCCTCCTACGAGCAGTACTTC

D: NA
size: few
V: TRBV30
J: TRBJ1-2
CDR3: CAWSVNNRERYTF
DNA: TGTGCCTGGAGTGTAAACAACCGCGAGCGCTACACCTTC

D: TRBD1
size: few
V: TRBV9
J: TRBJ1-2
CDR3: CANPPGQGTGYTF
DNA: TGTGCCAACCCTCCGGGACAGGGGACTGGCTACACCTTC

D: TRBD2
size: NA
V: TRBV12-3/TRBV12-4
J: TRBJ2-7
CDR3: CASSTRSRTSGEQYF
DNA: TGTGCCAGCAGTACACGAAGCCGGACTAGCGGCGAGCAGTACTTC

D: NA
size: many
V: TRBV12-3/TRBV12-4
J: TRBJ1-5
CDR3: CASSLGFVQPQHF
DNA: TGTGCCAGCAGTTTAGGGTTCGTGCAGCCCCAGCATTTT

D: NA
size: NA
V: TRBV20-1
J: TRBJ1-2
CDR3: CSARDGRSTGGYTF
DNA: TGCAGTGCTAGAGATGGTCGGTCAACGGGGGGCTACACCTTC

D: TRBD1
size: few
V: TRBV29-1
J: TRBJ2-1
CDR3: CSVRQGGENEQFF
DNA: TGCAGCGTTAGACAGGGGGGGGAGAATGAGCAGTTCTTC

D: NA
size: few
V: TRBV12-3/TRBV12-4
J: TRBJ2-5
CDR3: CASSLVEGASRKTQYF
DNA: TGTGCCAGCAGTTTAGTGGAGGGGGCGAGTAGGAAGACCCAGTACTTC

D: NA
size: few
V: TRBV12-3/TRBV12-4
J: TRBJ2-6
CDR3: CASRLSSGANVLTF
DNA: TGTGCCAGCAGACTGAGCTCTGGGGCCAACGTCCTGACTTTC

D: NA
size: many
V: TRBV12-3/TRBV12-4
J: TRBJ2-5
CDR3: CASSLRGLSQETQYF
DNA: TGTGCCAGCAGTTTGCGAGGCCTCTCCCAAGAGACCCAGTACTTC

D: TRBD1
size: few
V: TRBV20-1
J: TRBJ2-3
CDR3: CSVSGPGQGFGDTQYF
DNA: TGCAGTGTGTCGGGACCGGGACAGGGGTTCGGAGATACGCAGTATTTT

D: NA
size: NA
V: TRBV29-1
J: TRBJ2-7
CDR3: CSVGRSEHYEQYF
DNA: TGCAGCGTTGGGAGGTCAGAGCACTACGAGCAGTACTTC

D: TRBD1
size: few
V: TRBV4-1
J: TRBJ1-2
CDR3: CASSQSQGANYGYTF
DNA: TGCGCCAGCAGCCAAAGTCAGGGGGCCAACTATGGCTACACCTTC

D: TRBD2
size: many
V: TRBV3-1
J: TRBJ2-2
CDR3: CASSRTSGVANTGELFF
DNA: TGTGCCAGCAGCCGTACTAGCGGGGTTGCGAACACCGGGGAGCTGTTTTTT

D: NA
size: NA
V: TRBV30
J: TRBJ1-2
CDR3: CAWSVARGSSYFYGYTF
DNA: TGTGCCTGGAGTGTAGCCCGGGGCAGCTCTTATTTCTATGGCTACACCTTC

D: TRBD2
size: many
V: TRBV7-2
J: TRBJ2-3
CDR3: CASSPGTSADTQYF
DNA: TGTGCCAGCAGCCCGGGGACTAGCGCAGATACGCAGTATTTT

D: NA
size: NA
V: TRBV2
J: TRBJ1-2
CDR3: CASSEGQGRGQFGYTF
DNA: TGTGCCAGCAGTGAGGGTCAGGGCAGGGGACAATTTGGCTACACCTTC

D: TRBD2
size: many
V: TRBV7-2
J: TRBJ2-1
CDR3: CASSKSGGYSYNEQFF
DNA: TGTGCCAGCAGCAAGAGCGGGGGTTATTCCTACAATGAGCAGTTCTTC

D: NA
size: many
V: TRBV20-1
J: TRBJ1-3
CDR3: CSARDHAQSSGNTIYF
DNA: TGCAGTGCTAGAGACCATGCGCAGAGCTCTGGAAACACCATATATTTT

D: NA
size: NA
V: TRBV24-1
J: TRBJ2-5
CDR3: CATQLGGTQETQYF
DNA: TGTGCCACTCAACTCGGGGGAACTCAAGAGACCCAGTACTTC

D: NA
size: NA
V: TRBV10-3
J: TRBJ2-7
CDR3: CAISPTSLYEQYF
DNA: TGTGCCATCAGTCCTACTAGTTTGTACGAGCAGTACTTC

D: NA
size: many
V: TRBV6-5
J: TRBJ2-3
CDR3: CASSSVTDTQYF
DNA: TGTGCCAGCAGTTCCGTCACAGATACGCAGTATTTT

D: NA
size: NA
V: TRBV11-2
J: TRBJ2-7
CDR3: CASSFASGSSYEQYF
DNA: TGTGCCAGCAGCTTCGCTTCGGGGTCCTCCTACGAGCAGTACTTC

D: NA
size: few
V: TRBV11-2
J: TRBJ1-6
CDR3: CASSLGQSYNSPLHF
DNA: TGTGCCAGCAGCTTAGGACAGTCCTATAATTCACCCCTCCACTTT

D: TRBD1
size: many
V: TRBV12-3/TRBV12-4
J: TRBJ2-5
CDR3: CASRRDRGETQYF
DNA: TGTGCCAGCCGCCGGGACAGGGGAGAGACCCAGTACTTC

D: TRBD1
size: NA
V: TRBV10-3
J: TRBJ2-7
CDR3: CAISVRGQETGEQYF
DNA: TGTGCCATCAGTGTAAGGGGGCAAGAAACGGGGGAGCAGTACTTC

D: NA
size: many
V: TRBV7-3
J: TRBJ2-1
CDR3: CASSLTWEGNEQFF
DNA: TGTGCCAGCAGCTTAACGTGGGAAGGCAATGAGCAGTTCTTC

D: TRBD2
size: NA
V: TRBV9
J: TRBJ2-3
CDR3: CASSGRTSGSADTQYF
DNA: TGTGCCAGCAGCGGCCGGACTAGCGGGAGCGCAGATACGCAGTATTTT

D: TRBD1
size: few
V: TRBV6-5
J: TRBJ2-6
CDR3: CASRTGGSGANVLTF
DNA: TGTGCCAGCCGGACAGGGGGCTCTGGGGCCAACGTCCTGACTTTC

D: TRBD2
size: many
V: TRBV6-2/TRBV6-3
J: TRBJ2-2
CDR3: CASSYSPSGHTGELFF
DNA: TGTGCCAGCAGTTACTCGCCTAGCGGCCACACCGGGGAGCTGTTTTTT

D: TRBD2
size: few
V: TRBV5-1
J: TRBJ2-7
CDR3: CASSLRLAGSPREQYF
DNA: TGCGCCAGCAGCTTGCGACTAGCGGGAAGCCCTAGAGAGCAGTACTTC

D: TRBD1
size: few
V: TRBV6-2/TRBV6-3
J: TRBJ2-3
CDR3: CASSTGGSGTDTQYF
DNA: TGTGCCAGCAGCACAGGGGGCTCGGGCACAGATACGCAGTATTTT

D: NA
size: NA
V: TRBV24-1
J: TRBJ1-2
CDR3: CATSRDGTYGYTF
DNA: TGTGCCACCAGTAGGGACGGTACCTATGGCTACACCTTC

D: TRBD1
size: many
V: TRBV27
J: TRBJ2-3
CDR3: CASSFRTGPGGTDTQYF
DNA: TGTGCCAGCAGTTTCCGGACAGGCCCCGGGGGCACAGATACGCAGTATTTT

D: NA
size: few
V: TRBV6-5
J: TRBJ1-2
CDR3: CASSRVGFSYGYTF
DNA: TGTGCCAGCAGTAGAGTTGGGTTCAGCTATGGCTACACCTTC

D: NA
size: few
V: TRBV4-3
J: TRBJ1-6
CDR3: CASSQDMGRGNSPLHF
DNA: TGCGCCAGCAGCCAAGATATGGGACGGGGTAATTCACCCCTCCACTTT

D: TRBD1
size: many
V: TRBV24-1
J: TRBJ2-6
CDR3: CATSPDRAGANVLTF
DNA: TGTGCCACCAGCCCCGACAGGGCTGGGGCCAACGTCCTGACTTTC

D: TRBD2
size: NA
V: TRBV7-9
J: TRBJ2-5
CDR3: CASSSRLAEQETQYF
DNA: TGTGCCAGCAGCAGTCGACTAGCGGAGCAAGAGACCCAGTACTTC

D: NA
size: NA
V: TRBV18
J: TRBJ2-6
CDR3: CASSHSSAGANVLTF
DNA: TGTGCCAGCTCGCACAGTTCTGCCGGGGCCAACGTCCTGACTTTC

D: TRBD2
size: many
V: TRBV5-1
J: TRBJ2-7
CDR3: CASSLGLAGVEQYF
DNA: TGCGCCAGCAGCTTGGGTCTAGCGGGAGTCGAGCAGTACTTC

D: NA
size: many
V: TRBV5-1
J: TRBJ1-1
CDR3: CASSLAEGNTEAFF
DNA: TGCGCCAGCAGCTTGGCCGAGGGGAACACTGAAGCTTTCTTT

D: NA
size: NA
V: TRBV9
J: TRBJ2-1
CDR3: CASSAVLGNNEQFF
DNA: TGTGCCAGCAGCGCTGTGTTAGGGAACAATGAGCAGTTCTTC

D: NA
size: few
V: TRBV12-3/TRBV12-4
J: TRBJ1-2
CDR3: CASRNGRILNYGYTF
DNA: TGTGCCAGCAGGAACGGACGGATCCTTAACTATGGCTACACCTTC

D: TRBD1
size: NA
V: TRBV12-3/TRBV12-4
J: TRBJ1-1
CDR3: CASRPGQINTEAFF
DNA: TGTGCCAGCAGACCGGGACAGATCAACACTGAAGCTTTCTTT

D: TRBD1
size: few
V: TRBV15
J: TRBJ2-1
CDR3: CATSGDRANEQFF
DNA: TGTGCCACCAGCGGGGACAGAGCTAATGAGCAGTTCTTC